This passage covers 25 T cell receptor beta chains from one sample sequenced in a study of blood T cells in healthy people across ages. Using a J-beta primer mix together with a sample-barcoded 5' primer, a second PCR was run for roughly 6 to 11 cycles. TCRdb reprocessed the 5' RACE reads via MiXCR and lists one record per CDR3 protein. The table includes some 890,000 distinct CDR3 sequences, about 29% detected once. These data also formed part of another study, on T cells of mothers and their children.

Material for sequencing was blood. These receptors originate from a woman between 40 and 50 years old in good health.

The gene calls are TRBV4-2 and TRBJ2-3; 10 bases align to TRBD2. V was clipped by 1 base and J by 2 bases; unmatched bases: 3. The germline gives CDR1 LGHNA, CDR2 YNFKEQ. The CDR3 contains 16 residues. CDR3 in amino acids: CASSQGSGGFTDTQYF. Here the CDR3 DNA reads TGTGCCAGCAGCCAAGGTAGCGGGGGGTTCACAGATACGCAGTATTTT.

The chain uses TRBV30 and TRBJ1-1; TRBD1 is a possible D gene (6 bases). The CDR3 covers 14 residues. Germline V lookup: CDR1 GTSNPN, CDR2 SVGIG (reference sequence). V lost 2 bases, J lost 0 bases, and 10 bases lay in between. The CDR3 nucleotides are TGTGCCTGGAGTCAAACAGGGTTGAACACTGAAGCTTTCTTT. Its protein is CAWSQTGLNTEAFF.

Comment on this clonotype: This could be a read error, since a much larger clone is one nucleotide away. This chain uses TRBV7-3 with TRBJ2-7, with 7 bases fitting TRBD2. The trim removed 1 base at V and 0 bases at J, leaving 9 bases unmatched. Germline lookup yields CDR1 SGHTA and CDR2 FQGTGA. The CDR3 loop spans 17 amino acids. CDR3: CASSLRHGGGFSYEQYF. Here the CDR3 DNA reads TGTGCCAGCAGCTTAAGGCACGGCGGGGGATTCTCCTACGAGCAGTACTTC. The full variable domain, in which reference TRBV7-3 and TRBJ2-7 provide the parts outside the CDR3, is GAGVSQTPSNKVTEKGKYVELRCDPISGHTALYWYRQSLGQGPEFLIYFQGTGAADDSGLPNDRFFAVRPEGSVSTLKIQRTERGDSAVYLCASSLRHGGGFSYEQYFGPGTRLTVT.

The CDR3 reads CASSFATGSEAFF. As DNA, the CDR3 is TGTGCCAGCAGCTTCGCGACAGGCAGTGAAGCTTTCTTT. The chain couples TRBV7-2 to TRBJ1-1; D might be TRBD1 (6 bases). This CDR3 is 13 amino acids long. Per the germline V gene, CDR1 is SGHTA and CDR2 is FQGNSA. V was shortened by 3 bases and J by 7 bases, with 12 bases between the two germline ends.

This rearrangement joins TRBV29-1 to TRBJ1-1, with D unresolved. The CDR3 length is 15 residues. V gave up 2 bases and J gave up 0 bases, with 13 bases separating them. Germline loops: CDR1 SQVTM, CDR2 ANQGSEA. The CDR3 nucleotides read TGCAGCGTTGAAAGACCCCTCCTCATGAACACTGAAGCTTTCTTT. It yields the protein CSVERPLLMNTEAFF.

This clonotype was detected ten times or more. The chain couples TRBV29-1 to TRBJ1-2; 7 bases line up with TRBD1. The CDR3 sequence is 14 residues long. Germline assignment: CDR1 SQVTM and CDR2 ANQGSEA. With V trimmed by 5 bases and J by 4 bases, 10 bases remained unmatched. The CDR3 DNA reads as TGCAGCGTTCGCCGACAGGGCGAGGGCTATGGCTACACCTTC. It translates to CSVRRQGEGYGYTF.

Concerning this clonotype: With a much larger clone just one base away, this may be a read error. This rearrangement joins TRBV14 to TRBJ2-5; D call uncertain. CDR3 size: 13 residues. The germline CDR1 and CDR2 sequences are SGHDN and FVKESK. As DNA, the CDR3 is TGTGCCAGCAGTCAACAGTACCAAGAGGCCCAGTACTTC. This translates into CASSQQYQEAQYF.

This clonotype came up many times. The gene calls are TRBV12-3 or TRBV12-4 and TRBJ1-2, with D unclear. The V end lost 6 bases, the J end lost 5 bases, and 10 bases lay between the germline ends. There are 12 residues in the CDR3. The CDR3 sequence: CASSSVGYGYTF. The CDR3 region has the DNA TGTGCCAGCAGCAGTGTGGGGTATGGCTACACCTTC.

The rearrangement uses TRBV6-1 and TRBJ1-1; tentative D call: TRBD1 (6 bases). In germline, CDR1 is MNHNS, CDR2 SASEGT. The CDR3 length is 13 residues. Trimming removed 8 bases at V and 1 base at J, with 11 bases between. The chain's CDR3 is CASGGDTNTEAFF. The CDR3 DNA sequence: TGTGCCAGCGGGGGGGACACGAACACTGAAGCTTTCTTT.

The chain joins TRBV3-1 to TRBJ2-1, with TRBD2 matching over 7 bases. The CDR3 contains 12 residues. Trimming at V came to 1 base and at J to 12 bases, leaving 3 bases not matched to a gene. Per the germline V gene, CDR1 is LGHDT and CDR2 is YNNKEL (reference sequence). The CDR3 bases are TGTGCCAGCAGCCAAGCGCAGCGGGGGCAGTTCTTC. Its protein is CASSQAQRGQFF.

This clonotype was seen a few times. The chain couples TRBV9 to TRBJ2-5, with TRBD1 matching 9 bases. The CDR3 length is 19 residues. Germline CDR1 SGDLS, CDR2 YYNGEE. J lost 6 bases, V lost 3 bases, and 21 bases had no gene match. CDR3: CASSGKANEGQGGSKTQYF. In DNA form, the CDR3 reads TGTGCCAGCAGCGGAAAAGCTAATGAGGGACAGGGAGGCTCTAAGACCCAGTACTTC.

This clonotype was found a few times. CDR3: CASNLDRVNTEAFF. The CDR3 bases are TGTGCCAGCAATCTGGACAGAGTGAACACTGAAGCTTTCTTT. J is TRBJ1-1 and V is TRBV12-3 or TRBV12-4, with D perhaps matching TRBD1 (6 bases). The V and J ends lost 7 bases and 0 bases respectively, with 12 bases between them. The CDR3 spans 14 residues.

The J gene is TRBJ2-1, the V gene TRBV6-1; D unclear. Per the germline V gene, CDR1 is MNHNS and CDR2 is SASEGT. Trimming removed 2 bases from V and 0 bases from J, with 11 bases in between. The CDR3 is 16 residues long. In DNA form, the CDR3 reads TGTGCCAGCAGTGAATGGCCCCCGAACTCCTACAATGAGCAGTTCTTC. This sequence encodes CASSEWPPNSYNEQFF.

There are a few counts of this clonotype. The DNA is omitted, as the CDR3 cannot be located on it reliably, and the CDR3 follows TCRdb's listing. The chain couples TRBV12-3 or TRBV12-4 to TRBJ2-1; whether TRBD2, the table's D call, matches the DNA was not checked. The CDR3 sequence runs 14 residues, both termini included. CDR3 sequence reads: CASSFGPGYNEQFF.

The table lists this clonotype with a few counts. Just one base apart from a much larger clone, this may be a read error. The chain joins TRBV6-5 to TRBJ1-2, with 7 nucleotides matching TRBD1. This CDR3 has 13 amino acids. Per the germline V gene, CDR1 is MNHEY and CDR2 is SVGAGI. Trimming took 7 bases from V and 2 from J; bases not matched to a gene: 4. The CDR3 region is CASTSTGNYGYTF. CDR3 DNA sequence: TGTGCCAGCACCTCGACAGGGAACTATGGCTACACCTTC.

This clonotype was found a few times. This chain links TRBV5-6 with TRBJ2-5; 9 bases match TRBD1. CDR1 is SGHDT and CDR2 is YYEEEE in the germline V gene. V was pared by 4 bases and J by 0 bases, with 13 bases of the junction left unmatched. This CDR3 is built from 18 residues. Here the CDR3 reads CASSIYRGLDLYQETQYF. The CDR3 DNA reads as TGTGCCAGCAGCATATACAGGGGGCTCGACTTGTACCAAGAGACCCAGTACTTC.

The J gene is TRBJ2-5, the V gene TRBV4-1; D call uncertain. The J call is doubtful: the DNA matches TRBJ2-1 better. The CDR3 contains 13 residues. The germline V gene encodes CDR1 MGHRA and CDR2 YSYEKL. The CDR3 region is CASSQFVAETQFF. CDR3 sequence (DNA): TGCGCCAGCAGCCAATTTGTGGCGGAGACCCAGTTCTTC.

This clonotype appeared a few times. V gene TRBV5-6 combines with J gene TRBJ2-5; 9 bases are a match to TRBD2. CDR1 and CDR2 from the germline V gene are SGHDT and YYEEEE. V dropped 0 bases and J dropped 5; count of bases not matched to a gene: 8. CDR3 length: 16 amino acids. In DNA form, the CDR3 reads TGTGCCAGCAGCTTGGAATGGCGGGGGGGCTATGAGACCCAGTACTTC. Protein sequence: CASSLEWRGGYETQYF.

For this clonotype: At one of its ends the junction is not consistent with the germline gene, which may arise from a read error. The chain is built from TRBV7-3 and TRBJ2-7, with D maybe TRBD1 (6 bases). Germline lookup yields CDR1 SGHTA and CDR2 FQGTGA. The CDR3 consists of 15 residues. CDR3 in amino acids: CASSPGTLAMSEQYF. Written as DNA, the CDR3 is TGTGCTAGCAGCCCGGGGACATTGGCAATGTCGGAGCAGTACTTC.

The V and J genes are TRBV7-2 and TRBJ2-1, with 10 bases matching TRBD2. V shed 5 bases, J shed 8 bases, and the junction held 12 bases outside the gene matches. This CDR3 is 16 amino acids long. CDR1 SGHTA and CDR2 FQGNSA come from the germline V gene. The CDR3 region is CASSPRRLAGEHEQFF. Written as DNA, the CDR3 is TGTGCCAGCAGCCCCCGGCGGCTAGCGGGAGAACATGAGCAGTTCTTC.

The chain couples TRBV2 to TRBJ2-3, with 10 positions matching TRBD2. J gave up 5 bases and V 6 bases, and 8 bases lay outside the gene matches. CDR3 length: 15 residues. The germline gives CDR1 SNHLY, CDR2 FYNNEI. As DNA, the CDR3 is TGTGCCAGCAGGACGCTAGCGGGGGCCGGAGATACGCAGTATTTT. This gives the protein CASRTLAGAGDTQYF.

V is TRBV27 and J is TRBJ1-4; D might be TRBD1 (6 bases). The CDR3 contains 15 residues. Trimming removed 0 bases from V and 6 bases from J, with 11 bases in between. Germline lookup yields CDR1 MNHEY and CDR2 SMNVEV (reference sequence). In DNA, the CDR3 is TGTGCCAGCAGTTTATCGGGGGGGGCATATGAAAAACTGTTTTTT. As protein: CASSLSGGAYEKLFF.

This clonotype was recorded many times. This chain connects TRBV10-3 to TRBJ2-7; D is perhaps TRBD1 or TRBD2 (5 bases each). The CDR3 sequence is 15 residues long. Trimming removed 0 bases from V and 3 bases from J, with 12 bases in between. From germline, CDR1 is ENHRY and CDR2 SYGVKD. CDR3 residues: CAISESSGPNYEQYF. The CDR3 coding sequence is TGTGCCATCAGTGAGTCTTCGGGACCGAACTACGAGCAGTACTTC.

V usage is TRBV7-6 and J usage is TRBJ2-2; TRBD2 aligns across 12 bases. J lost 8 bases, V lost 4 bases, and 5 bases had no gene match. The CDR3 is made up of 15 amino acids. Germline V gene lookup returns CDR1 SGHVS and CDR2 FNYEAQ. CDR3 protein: CASSSRTSGEGELFF. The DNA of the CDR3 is TGTGCCAGCAGCTCAAGGACTAGCGGGGAGGGGGAGCTGTTTTTT.

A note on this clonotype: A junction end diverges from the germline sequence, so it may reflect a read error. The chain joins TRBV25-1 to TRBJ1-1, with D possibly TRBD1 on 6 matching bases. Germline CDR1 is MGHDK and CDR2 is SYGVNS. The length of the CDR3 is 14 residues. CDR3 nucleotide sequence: TGTGCCGGCAGTGATGACAGGATGAACACTGAAGCTTTCTTT. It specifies CAGSDDRMNTEAFF.